The clone carrying this T cell receptor beta chain was seen ten or more times. Its antigen is still unknown. From about 400 ng of RNA, a library with molecular barcoded alpha/delta and beta/gamma adaptors was made. Each CDR3 protein is one row after TCRdb ran MiXCR on the reads. The repertoire holds 100,000 to 150,000 distinct CDR3 sequences, with less than 15% as singletons. V lost 6 bases and J lost 5, with 22 bases in between. CDR1 is MNHEY and CDR2 is SMNVEV in the germline V gene (reference sequence). This CDR3 has 16 amino acids. The entry originates in a study of read filtering for tumor transcriptome and immune sequencing. Across the whole study: Patients were about 18 male and some 13 female, mean age approximately 70 years, range about 45 to 85. After DNase treatment, RNA was made into whole-transcriptome libraries. IR-seq gave about 3.5 to 10.27 million TCR reads per sample; RNA-seq gave roughly 80 to 1273. Study-level findings and limits: Compared with RNA-seq, IR-seq gave much higher clonotype depth and reliability.

Sequenced sample: a population of CD138-negative cells sorted from bone marrow. The clonotype was recovered from a donor over 35 with multiple myeloma. The chain employs TRBV27 and TRBJ2-5; D remains ambiguous. CDR3 amino acids: CASSMTVGRSRETQYF. CDR3 bases: TGTGCCAGCAGCATGACGGTTGGCAGGAGTAGGGAGACCCAGTACTTC.